This TCR beta chain was sequenced for a study of blood T cell repertoires in COVID-19. Looking at the study overall: T cells, B-cell-depleted T cells, or PBMCs provided the cDNA or gDNA that served as material.

The method was immunoSEQ multiplex PCR; TCRdb's version includes in-frame clones alone and lacks a portion of them. Of some 75,000 clones listed, roughly 89% are singletons. The CDR3 has 12 amino acids. Germline lookup yields CDR1 MNHEY and CDR2 SMNVEV (reference sequence). V was trimmed by 5 bases and J by 7 bases, leaving 8 bases between them. Sample: peripheral blood. This sequence joins TRBV27 and TRBJ2-2; D unresolved. The sequence came from a man in his sixties with acute or convalescent COVID-19. In DNA form, the CDR3 reads TGTGCCAGCAGTCTAACAGTCGGGGAGCTGTTTTTT. This codes for CASSLTVGELFF.